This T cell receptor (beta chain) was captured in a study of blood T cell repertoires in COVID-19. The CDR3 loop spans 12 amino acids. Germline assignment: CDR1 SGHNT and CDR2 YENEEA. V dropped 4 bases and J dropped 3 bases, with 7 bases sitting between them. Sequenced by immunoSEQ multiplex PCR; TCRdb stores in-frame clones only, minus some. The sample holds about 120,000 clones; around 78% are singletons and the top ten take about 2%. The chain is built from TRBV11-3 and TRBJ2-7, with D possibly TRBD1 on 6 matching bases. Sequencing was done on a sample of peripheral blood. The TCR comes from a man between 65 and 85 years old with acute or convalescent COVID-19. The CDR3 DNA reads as TGTGCCAGCAGCTCGACAGGCTACGAGCAGTACTTC. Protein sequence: CASSSTGYEQYF.